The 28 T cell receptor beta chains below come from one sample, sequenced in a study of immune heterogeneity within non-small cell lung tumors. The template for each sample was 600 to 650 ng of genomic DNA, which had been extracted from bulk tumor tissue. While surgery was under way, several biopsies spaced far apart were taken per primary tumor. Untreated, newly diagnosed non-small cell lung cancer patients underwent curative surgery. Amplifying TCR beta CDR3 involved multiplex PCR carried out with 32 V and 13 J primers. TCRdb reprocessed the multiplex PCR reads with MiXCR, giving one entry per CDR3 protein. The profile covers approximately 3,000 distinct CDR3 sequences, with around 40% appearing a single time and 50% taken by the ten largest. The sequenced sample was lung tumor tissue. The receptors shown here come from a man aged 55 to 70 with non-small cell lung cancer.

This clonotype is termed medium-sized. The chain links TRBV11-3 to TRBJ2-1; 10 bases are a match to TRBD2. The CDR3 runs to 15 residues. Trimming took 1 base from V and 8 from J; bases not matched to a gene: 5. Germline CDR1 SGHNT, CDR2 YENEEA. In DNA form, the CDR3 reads TGTGCCAGCAGCTTAGGGGCTAGCGGGAGCTATGAGCAGTTCTTC. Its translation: CASSLGASGSYEQFF. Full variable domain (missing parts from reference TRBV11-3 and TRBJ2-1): EAGVVQSPRYKIIEKKQPVAFWCNPISGHNTLYWYLQNLGQGPELLIRYENEEAVDDSQLPKDRFSAERLKGVDSTLKIQPAELGDSAVYLCASSLGASGSYEQFFGPGTRLTVL.

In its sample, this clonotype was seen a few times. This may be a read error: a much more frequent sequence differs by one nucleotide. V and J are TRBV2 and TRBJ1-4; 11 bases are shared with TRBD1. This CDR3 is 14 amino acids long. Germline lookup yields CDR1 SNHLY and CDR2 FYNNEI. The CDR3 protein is CVSLKDRGHEKLFF. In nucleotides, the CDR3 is TGTGTCAGCCTTAAGGACAGGGGGCATGAAAAACTGTTTTTT.

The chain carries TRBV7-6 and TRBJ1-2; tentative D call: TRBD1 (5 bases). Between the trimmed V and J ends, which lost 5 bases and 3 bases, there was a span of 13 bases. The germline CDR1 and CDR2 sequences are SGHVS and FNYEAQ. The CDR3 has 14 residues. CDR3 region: CASSRDGSYYGYTF. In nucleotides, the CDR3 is TGTGCCAGCAGCAGGGACGGGTCTTACTATGGCTACACCTTC.

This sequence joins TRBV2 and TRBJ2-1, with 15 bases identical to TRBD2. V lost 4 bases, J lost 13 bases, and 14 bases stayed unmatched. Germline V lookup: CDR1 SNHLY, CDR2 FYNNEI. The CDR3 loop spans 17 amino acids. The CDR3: CASSGGLAGGGVPLQFF. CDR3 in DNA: TGTGCCAGCAGTGGGGGACTAGCGGGAGGCGGGGTTCCTCTTCAGTTCTTC.

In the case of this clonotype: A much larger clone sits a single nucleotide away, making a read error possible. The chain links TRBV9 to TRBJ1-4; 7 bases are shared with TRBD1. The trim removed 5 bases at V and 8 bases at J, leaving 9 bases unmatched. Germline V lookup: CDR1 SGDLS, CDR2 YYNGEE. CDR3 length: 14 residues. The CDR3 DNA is TGTGCCAGCAGAGCGACAGGGTTGGAGGAAAAACTGTTTTTT. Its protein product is CASRATGLEEKLFF.

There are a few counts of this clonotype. The CDR3 here is CASRPLTGDTGELFF. CDR3 nucleotide sequence: TGTGCCAGCAGGCCTCTGACAGGGGACACCGGGGAGCTGTTTTTT. This chain joins TRBV28 and TRBJ2-2; 8 bases are shared with TRBD1. CDR3 length: 15 amino acids. Germline V gene lookup returns CDR1 MDHEN and CDR2 SYDVKM. J gave up 3 bases and V 6 bases, and 6 bases lay outside the gene matches.

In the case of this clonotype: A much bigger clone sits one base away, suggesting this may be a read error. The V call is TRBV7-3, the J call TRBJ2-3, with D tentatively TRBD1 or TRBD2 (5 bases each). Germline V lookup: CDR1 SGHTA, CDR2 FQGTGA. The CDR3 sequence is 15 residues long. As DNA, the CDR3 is TGTGCCAGCAGCCCGACCGGGACGTTCACAGATACGCATTATTTT. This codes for CASSPTGTFTDTHYF.

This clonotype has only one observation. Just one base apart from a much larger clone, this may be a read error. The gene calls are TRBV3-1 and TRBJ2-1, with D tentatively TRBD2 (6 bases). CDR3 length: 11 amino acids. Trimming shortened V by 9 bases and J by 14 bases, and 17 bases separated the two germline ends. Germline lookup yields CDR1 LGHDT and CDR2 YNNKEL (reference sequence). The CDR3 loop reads CASTIGGRKFF. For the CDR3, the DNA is TGTGCCAGTACTATCGGGGGTAGGAAGTTCTTC.

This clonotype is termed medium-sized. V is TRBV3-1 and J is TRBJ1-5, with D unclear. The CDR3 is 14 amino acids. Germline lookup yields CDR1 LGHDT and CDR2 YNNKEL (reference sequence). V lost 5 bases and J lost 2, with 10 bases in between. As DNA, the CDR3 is TGTGCCAGCAGCTCCACATGGCGCAATCAGCCCCAGCATTTT. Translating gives CASSSTWRNQPQHF.

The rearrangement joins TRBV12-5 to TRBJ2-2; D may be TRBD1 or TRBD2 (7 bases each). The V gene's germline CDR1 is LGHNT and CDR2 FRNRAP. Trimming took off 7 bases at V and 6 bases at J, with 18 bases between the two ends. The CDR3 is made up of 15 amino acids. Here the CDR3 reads CASARGGGAPGELFF. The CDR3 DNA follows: TGTGCTAGTGCCAGGGGAGGGGGCGCTCCCGGGGAGCTGTTTTTT. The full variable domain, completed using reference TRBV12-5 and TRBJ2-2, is DARVTQTPRHKVTEMGQEVTMRCQPILGHNTVFWYRQTMMQGLELLAYFRNRAPLDDSGMPKDRFSAEMPDATLATLKIQPSEPRDSAVYFCASARGGGAPGELFFGEGSRLTVL.

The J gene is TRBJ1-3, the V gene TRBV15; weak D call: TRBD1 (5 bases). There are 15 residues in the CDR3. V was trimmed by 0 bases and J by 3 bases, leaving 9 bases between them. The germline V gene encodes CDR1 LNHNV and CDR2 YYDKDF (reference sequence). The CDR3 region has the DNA TGTGCCACCAGCAGAGAGGGGGTCAGTGGAAACACCATATATTTT. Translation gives CATSREGVSGNTIYF.

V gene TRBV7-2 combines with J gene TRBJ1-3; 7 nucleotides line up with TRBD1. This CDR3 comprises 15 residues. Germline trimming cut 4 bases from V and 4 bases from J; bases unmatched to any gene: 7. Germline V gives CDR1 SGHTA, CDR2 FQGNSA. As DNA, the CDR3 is TGTGCCAGCAGCTCATACAGGGGATCAGGAAACACCATATATTTT. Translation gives CASSSYRGSGNTIYF. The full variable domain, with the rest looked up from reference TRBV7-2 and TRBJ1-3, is GAGVSQSPSNKVTEKGKDVELRCDPISGHTALYWYRQSLGQGLEFLIYFQGNSAPDKSGLPSDRFSAERTGGSVSTLTIQRTQQEDSAVYLCASSSYRGSGNTIYFGEGSWLTVV.

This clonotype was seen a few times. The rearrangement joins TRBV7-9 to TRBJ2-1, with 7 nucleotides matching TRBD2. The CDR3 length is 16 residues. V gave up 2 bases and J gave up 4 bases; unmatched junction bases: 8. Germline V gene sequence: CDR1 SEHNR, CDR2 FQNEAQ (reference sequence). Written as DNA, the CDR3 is TGTGCCAGCAGCTTACCAGCGGGGAGAGTTTACAATGAGCAGTTCTTC. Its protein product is CASSLPAGRVYNEQFF.

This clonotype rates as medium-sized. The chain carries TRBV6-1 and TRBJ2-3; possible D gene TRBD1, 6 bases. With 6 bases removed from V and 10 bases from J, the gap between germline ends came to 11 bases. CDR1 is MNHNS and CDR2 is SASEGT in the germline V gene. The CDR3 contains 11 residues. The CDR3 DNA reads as TGTGCCAGCAGGGGGGCTGGCTCGCAGTATTTT. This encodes CASRGAGSQYF.

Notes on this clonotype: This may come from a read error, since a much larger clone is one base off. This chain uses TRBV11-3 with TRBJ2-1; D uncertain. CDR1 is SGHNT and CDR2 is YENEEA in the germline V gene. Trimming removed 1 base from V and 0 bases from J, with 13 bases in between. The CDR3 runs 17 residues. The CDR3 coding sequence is TGTGCCAGCAGCTTAGGGGTGCAGATAAGCTCCTACAATGAGCAGTTCTTC. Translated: CASSLGVQISSYNEQFF. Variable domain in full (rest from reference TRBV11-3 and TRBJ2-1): EAGVVQSPRYKIIEKKQPVAFWCNPISGHNTLYWYLQNLGQGPELLIRYENEEAVDDSQLPKDRFSAERLKGVDSTLKIQPAELGDSAVYLCASSLGVQISSYNEQFFGPGTRLTVL.

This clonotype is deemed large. The CDR3 reads CASSLGTGGAGANVLTF. The CDR3 bases are TGTGCCAGCAGCTTAGGCACAGGGGGCGCTGGGGCCAACGTCCTGACTTTC. The V and J genes are TRBV7-6 and TRBJ2-6; 9 nucleotides line up with TRBD1. Germline values: CDR1 SGHVS, CDR2 FNYEAQ. Trimming cost V 1 base and J 2 bases; bases outside gene matches: 3. The CDR3 is made up of 17 amino acids. The full variable domain, completed using reference TRBV7-6 and TRBJ2-6, is GAGVSQSPRYKVTKRGQDVALRCDPISGHVSLYWYRQALGQGPEFLTYFNYEAQQDKSGLPNDRFSAERPEGSISTLTIQRTEQRDSAMYRCASSLGTGGAGANVLTFGAGSRLTVL.

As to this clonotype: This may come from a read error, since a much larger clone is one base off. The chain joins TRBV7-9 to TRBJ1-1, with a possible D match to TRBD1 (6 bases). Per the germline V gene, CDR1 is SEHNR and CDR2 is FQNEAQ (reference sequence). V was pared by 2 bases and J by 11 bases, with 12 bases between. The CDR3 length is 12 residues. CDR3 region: CASSLQGSGAFF. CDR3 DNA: TGTGCCAGCAGCTTACAGGGGTCTGGGGCTTTCTTT.

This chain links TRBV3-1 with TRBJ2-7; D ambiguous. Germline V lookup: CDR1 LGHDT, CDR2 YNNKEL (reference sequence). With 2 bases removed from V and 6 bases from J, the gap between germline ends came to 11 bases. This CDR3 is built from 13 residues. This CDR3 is CASSQTTVSEQYF. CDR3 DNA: TGTGCCAGCAGCCAAACGACGGTCTCCGAGCAGTACTTC.

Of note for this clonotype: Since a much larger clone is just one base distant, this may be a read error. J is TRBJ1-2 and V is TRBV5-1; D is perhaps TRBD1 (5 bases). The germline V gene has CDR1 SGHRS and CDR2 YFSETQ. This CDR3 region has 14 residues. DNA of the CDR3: TGCGCCAGCACTCCCCCGGGGACTAACTATTGCTACACCTTC. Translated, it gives CASTPPGTNYCYTF.

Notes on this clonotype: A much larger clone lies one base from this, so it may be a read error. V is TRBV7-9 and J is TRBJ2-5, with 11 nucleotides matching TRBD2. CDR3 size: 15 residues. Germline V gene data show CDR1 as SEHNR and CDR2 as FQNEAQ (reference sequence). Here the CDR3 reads CASSLWLAGGETEYF. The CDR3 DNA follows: TGTGCCAGCAGCTTATGGCTAGCGGGAGGAGAGACCGAGTACTTC.

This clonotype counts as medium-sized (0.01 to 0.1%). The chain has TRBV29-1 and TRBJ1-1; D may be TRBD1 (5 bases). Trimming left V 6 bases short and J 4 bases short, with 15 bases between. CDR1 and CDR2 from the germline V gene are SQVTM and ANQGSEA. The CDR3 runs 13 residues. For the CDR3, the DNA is TGCAGCGTCTTATGGGGGGGTAGCACTGAAGCTTTCTTT. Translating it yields CSVLWGGSTEAFF.

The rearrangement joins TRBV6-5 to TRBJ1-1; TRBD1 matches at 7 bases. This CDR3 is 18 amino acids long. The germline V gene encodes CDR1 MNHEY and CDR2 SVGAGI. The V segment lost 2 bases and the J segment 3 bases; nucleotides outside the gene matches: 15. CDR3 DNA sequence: TGTGCCAGCAGTTACACCCCGGACAGGTTTGCTTTCGACACTGAAGCTTTCTTT. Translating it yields CASSYTPDRFAFDTEAFF.

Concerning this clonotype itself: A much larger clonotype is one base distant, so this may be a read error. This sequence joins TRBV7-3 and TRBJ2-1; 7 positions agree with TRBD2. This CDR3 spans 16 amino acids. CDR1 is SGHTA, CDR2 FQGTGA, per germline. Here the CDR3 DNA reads TGTGCCAGCACCTTAATGGGAGGGAGTCCCTACAATGAGCAGTTCTTC. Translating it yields CASTLMGGSPYNEQFF. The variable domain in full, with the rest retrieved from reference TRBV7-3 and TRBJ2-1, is GAGVSQTPSNKVTEKGKYVELRCDPISGHTALYWYRQSLGQGPEFLIYFQGTGAADDSGLPNDRFFAVRPEGSVSTLKIQRTERGDSAVYLCASTLMGGSPYNEQFFGPGTRLTVL.

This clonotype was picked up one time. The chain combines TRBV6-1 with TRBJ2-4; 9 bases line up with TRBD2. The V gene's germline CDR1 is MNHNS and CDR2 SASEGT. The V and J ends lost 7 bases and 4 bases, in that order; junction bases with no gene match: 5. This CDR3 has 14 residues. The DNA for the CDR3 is TGTGCCAGCAACTTGGGACTAGCAAAAAACATTCAGTACTTC. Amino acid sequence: CASNLGLAKNIQYF.

The CDR3, as DNA: TGTGCCAGCAGTTACAGGACAGACAGCTATGGCTACACCTTC. It translates to CASSYRTDSYGYTF. The chain uses TRBV6-2 or TRBV6-3 and TRBJ1-2; tentatively, D is TRBD1 (6 bases). There are 14 residues in the CDR3. The V gene lost 2 bases and the J gene lost 4 bases, with 11 bases spanning the gap. CDR1 and CDR2 (germline): MNHEY, SVGEGT.

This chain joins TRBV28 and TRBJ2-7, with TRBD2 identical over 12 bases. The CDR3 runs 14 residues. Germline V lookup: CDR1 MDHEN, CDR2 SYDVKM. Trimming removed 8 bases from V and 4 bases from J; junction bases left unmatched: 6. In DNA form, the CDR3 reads TGTGCCAGCTCTGGACTAGCGGGAATATACGAGCAGTACTTC. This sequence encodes CASSGLAGIYEQYF.

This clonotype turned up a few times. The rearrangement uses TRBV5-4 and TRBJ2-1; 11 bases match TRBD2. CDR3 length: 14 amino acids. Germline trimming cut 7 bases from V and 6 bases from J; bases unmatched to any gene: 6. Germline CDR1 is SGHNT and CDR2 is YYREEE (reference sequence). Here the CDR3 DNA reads TGTGCCAGCTACCTAGCGGGGGGAATCAATGAGCAGTTCTTC. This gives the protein CASYLAGGINEQFF. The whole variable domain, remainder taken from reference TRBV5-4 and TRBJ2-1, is ETGVTQSPTHLIKTRGQQVTLRCSSQSGHNTVSWYQQALGQGPQFIFQYYREEENGRGNFPPRFSGLQFPNYSSELNVNALELDDSALYLCASYLAGGINEQFFGPGTRLTVL.

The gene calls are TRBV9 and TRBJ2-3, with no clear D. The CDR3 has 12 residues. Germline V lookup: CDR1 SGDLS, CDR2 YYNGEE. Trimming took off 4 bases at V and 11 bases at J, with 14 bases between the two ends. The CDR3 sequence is CASSTLGRRQYF. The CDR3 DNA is TGTGCCAGCAGCACCCTCGGACGGAGGCAGTATTTT.